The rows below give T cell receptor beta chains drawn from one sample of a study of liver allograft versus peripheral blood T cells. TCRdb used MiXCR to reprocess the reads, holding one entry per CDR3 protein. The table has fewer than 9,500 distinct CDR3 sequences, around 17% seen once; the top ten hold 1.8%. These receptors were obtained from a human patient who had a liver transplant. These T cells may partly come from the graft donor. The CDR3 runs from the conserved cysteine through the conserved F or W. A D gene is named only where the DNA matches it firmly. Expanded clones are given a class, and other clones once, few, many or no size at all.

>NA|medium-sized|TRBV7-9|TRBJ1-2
CASSLTPLGRGAREDGYTF
TGTGCCAGCAGCTTAACGCCCCTTGGGAGGGGGGCGCGAGAAGATGGCTACACCTTC
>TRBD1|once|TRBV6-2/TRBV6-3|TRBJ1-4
CASTSGTGVNEKLFF
TGTGCCAGCACTTCCGGGACAGGGGTAAATGAAAAACTGTTTTTT
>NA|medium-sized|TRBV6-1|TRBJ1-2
CASSQRALIGGYTF
TGTGCCAGCAGTCAAAGGGCTCTGATTGGGGGCTACACCTTC
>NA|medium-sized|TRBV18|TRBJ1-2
CASSPRAWGADYGYTF
TGTGCCAGCTCACCCCGGGCTTGGGGGGCTGACTATGGCTACACCTTC
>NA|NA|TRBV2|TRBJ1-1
CASSENRLVGNTEAFF
TGTGCCAGCAGTGAAAACCGGCTAGTTGGTAACACTGAAGCTTTCTTT
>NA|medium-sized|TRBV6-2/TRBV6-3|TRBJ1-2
CASRQIYGYTF
TGTGCCAGCAGACAGATCTATGGCTACACCTTC
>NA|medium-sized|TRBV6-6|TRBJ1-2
CASSYSRFDYGYTF
TGTGCCAGCAGTTACAGCCGGTTCGACTATGGCTACACCTTC
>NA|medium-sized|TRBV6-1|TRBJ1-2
CASTPLNGYTF
TGTGCCAGCACCCCCCTTAATGGCTACACCTTC
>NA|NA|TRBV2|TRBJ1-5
CASSEGGGQPQHF
TGTGCCAGCAGTGAAGGGGGCGGTCAGCCCCAGCATTTT
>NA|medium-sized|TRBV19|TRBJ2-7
CASSKSSRSDEQYF
TGTGCCAGTAGTAAATCTAGCAGATCGGACGAGCAGTACTTC
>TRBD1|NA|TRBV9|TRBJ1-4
CASAGGFGEKLFF
TGTGCCAGCGCAGGGGGCTTTGGGGAAAAACTGTTTTTT
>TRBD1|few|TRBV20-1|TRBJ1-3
CSARQGASGNTIYF
TGCAGTGCTAGACAGGGGGCGAGTGGAAACACCATATATTTT
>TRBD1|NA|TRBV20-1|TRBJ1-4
CSVSPGQGPEKLFF
TGCAGTGTTTCGCCGGGACAGGGCCCTGAAAAACTGTTTTTT
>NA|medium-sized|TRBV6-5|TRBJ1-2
CASSYGVNYGYTF
TGTGCCAGCAGTTACGGGGTCAACTATGGCTACACCTTC
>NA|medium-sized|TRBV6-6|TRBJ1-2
CASSYRQGLANYGYTF
TGTGCCAGCAGTTACCGGCAGGGACTAGCTAACTATGGCTACACCTTC
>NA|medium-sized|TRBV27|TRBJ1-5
CASRPAGINNQPQHF
TGTGCCAGCAGACCAGCGGGGATTAACAATCAGCCCCAGCATTTT
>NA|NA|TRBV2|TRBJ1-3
CASLLDGQGNTIYF
TGTGCCAGCCTCTTAGACGGCCAGGGAAACACCATATATTTT
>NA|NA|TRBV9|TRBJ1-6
CASSAQVPPSPLHF
TGTGCCAGCAGCGCTCAGGTTCCACCTTCACCCCTCCACTTT
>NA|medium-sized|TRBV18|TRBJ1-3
CASSPQGHTSGNTIYF
TGTGCCAGCTCACCACAGGGACATACCTCTGGAAACACCATATATTTT
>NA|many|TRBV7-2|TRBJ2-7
CASSPQGGAYEQYF
TGTGCCAGCAGCCCTCAAGGGGGGGCCTACGAGCAGTACTTC
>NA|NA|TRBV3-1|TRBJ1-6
CASARAMGSPLHF
TGTGCCAGCGCCCGGGCAATGGGTTCACCCCTCCACTTT
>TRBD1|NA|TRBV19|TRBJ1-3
CASSPPPYRDRSSGNTIYF
TGTGCCAGTAGTCCCCCACCGTACCGGGACAGGTCGTCTGGAAACACCATATATTTT
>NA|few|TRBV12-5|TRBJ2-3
CASGPGQSTDTQYF
TGTGCTAGTGGGCCAGGACAGTCCACAGATACGCAGTATTTT
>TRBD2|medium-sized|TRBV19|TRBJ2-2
CASSMGGAGNTGELFF
TGTGCCAGTAGTATGGGAGGGGCTGGGAACACCGGGGAGCTGTTTTTT
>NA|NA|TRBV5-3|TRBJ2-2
CARSLGEKGNRTNTGELFF
TGTGCCAGAAGCTTGGGGGAAAAGGGTAACAGGACGAACACCGGGGAGCTGTTTTTT
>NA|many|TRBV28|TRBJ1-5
CASIQGGTGQPQHF
TGTGCCAGCATACAAGGGGGGACGGGTCAGCCCCAGCATTTT
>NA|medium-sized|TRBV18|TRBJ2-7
CASSPSQVSSYEQYF
TGTGCCAGCTCGCCCTCACAGGTTAGCTCCTACGAGCAGTACTTC
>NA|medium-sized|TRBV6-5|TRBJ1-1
CASSSGFGLNTEAFF
TGTGCCAGCAGTTCCGGATTCGGACTGAACACTGAAGCTTTCTTT
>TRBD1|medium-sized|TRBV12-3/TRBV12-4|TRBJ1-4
CASSSISDRLANEKLFF
TGTGCCAGCAGTTCGATCTCGGACAGGCTAGCTAATGAAAAACTGTTTTTT
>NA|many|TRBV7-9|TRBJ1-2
CASSFLRLNYTF
TGTGCCAGCAGCTTTCTCAGGCTCAACTACACCTTC
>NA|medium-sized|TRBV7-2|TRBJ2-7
CASSSPAAGDEQYF
TGTGCCAGCAGTTCCCCCGCCGCAGGGGACGAGCAGTACTTC
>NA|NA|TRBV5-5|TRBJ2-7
CASSLTYEQYF
TGTGCCAGCAGCTTGACTTACGAGCAGTACTTC
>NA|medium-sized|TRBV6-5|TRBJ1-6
CASSYGGGINSPLHF
TGTGCCAGCAGTTATGGGGGTGGGATAAATTCACCCCTCCACTTT
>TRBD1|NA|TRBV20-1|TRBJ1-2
CSAPTGGRGYTF
TGCAGTGCACCGACAGGGGGCCGTGGCTACACCTTC
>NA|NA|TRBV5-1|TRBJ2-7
CASSSDYEQYF
TGCGCCAGCAGCTCCGACTACGAGCAGTACTTC
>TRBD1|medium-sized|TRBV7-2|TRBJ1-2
CASRARQGLYGGYTF
TGTGCCAGCAGGGCCCGACAGGGGCTCTATGGCGGCTACACCTTC
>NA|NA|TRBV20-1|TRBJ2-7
CSARGGTNSYEQYF
TGCAGTGCTAGAGGGGGGACAAACAGCTACGAGCAGTACTTC
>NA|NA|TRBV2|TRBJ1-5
CASSFGGRSNQPQHF
TGTGCCAGCAGTTTCGGAGGACGGAGCAATCAGCCCCAGCATTTT
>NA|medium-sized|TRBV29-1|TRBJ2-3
CSVGGPTDTQYF
TGCAGCGTGGGGGGCCCCACAGATACGCAGTATTTT
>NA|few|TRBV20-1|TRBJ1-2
CSARPRQVVGSYGYTF
TGCAGTGCTAGGCCTAGACAGGTGGTGGGGAGCTATGGCTACACCTTC
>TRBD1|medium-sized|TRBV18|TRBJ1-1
CASSGQANTEAFF
TGTGCCAGCTCAGGACAGGCGAACACTGAAGCTTTCTTT
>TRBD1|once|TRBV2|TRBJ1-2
CARSTGGWGYTF
TGTGCCAGAAGTACAGGGGGCTGGGGCTACACCTTC
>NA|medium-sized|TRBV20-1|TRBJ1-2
CSARGGTAFGYTF
TGCAGTGCTAGAGGCGGGACCGCTTTTGGCTACACCTTC
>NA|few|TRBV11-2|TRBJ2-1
CASSFEGGGLSSEQFF
TGTGCCAGCAGCTTCGAGGGCGGGGGCCTGTCAAGTGAGCAGTTCTTC
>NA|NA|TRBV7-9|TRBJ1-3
CASSATGFGNTIYF
TGTGCCAGCAGCGCCACAGGGTTTGGAAACACCATATATTTT
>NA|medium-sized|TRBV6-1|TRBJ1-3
CASSERGSGNTIYF
TGTGCCAGCAGTGAACGGGGCTCTGGAAACACCATATATTTT
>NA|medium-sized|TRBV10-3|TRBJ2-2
CAISESRAVTGELFF
TGTGCCATCAGTGAGAGTAGGGCAGTCACCGGGGAGCTGTTTTTT
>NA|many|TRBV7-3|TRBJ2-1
CASSLSPAVYNEQFF
TGTGCCAGCAGCTTATCTCCAGCGGTCTACAATGAGCAGTTCTTC
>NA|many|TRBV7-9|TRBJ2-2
CASSLFGWENTGELFF
TGTGCCAGCAGCTTATTCGGGTGGGAGAACACCGGGGAGCTGTTTTTT
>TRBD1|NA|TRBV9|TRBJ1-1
CASKADRGNTEAFF
TGTGCCAGCAAAGCCGACAGGGGGAACACTGAAGCTTTCTTT
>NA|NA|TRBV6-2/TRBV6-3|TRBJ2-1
CASSYRDSSEQFF
TGTGCCAGCAGTTACAGGGACTCGAGTGAGCAGTTCTTC
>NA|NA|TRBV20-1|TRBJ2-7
CSARRTMGLSYEQYF
TGCAGTGCTAGAAGAACGATGGGGCTCTCCTACGAGCAGTACTTC
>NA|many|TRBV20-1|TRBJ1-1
CSAPKGGSMNTEAFF
TGCAGTGCTCCGAAGGGGGGGTCTATGAACACTGAAGCTTTCTTT